This T cell receptor (beta chain) came from a study of blood T cell repertoires in COVID-19. About the study: Sources were T cells, B-cell-depleted T cells, or PBMCs; the material itself was cDNA or gDNA.

Produced via immunoSEQ multiplex PCR; TCRdb's table is partial and in-frame only. The repertoire holds roughly 97,000 clones, about 89% seen once, with approximately 5.1% in the top ten. The germline V gene encodes CDR1 MNHEY and CDR2 SMNVEV (reference sequence). There are 14 residues in the CDR3. V lost 6 bases and J lost 7, with 16 bases in between. The sequence came from a human donor in a cohort sampled during active COVID-19. The V and J genes are TRBV27 and TRBJ2-1, with a possible D match to TRBD2 (6 bases). The sequenced sample consisted of peripheral blood. The CDR3 sequence: CASSPPTSWNEQFF. The CDR3, as DNA: TGTGCCAGCAGCCCACCCACTAGCTGGAATGAGCAGTTCTTC.